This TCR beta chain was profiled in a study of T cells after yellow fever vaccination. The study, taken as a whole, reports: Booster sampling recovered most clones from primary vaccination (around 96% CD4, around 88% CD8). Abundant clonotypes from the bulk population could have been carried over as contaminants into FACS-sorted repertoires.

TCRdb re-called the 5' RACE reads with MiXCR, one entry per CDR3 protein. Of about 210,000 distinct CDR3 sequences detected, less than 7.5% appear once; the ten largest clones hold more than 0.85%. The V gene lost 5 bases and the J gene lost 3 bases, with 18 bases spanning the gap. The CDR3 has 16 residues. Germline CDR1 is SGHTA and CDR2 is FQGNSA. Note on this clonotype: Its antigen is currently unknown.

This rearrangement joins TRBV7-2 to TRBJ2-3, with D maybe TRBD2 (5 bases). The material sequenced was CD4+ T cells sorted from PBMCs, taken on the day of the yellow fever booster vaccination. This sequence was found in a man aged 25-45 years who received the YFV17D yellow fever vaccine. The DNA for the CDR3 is TGTGCCAGCAGCCCTAGACGGGCTTCGGGGACAGATACGCAGTATTTT. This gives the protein CASSPRRASGTDTQYF.